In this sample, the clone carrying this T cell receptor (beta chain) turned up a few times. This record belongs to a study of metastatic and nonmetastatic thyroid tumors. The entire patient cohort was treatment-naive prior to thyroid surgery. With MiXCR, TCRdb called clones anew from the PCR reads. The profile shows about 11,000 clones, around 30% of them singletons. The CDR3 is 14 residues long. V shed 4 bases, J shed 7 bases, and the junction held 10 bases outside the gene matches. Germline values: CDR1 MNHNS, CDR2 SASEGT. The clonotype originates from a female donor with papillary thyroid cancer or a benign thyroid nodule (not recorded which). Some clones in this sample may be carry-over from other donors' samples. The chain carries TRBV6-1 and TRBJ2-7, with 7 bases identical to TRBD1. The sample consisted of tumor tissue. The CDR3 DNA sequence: TGTGCCAGCAGTGTCGGACAGGAGTCCGAAGAGCAGTACTTC. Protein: CASSVGQESEEQYF.